The clone carrying this TCR beta chain was counted only a few times. This CDR3 comprises 14 residues. The V gene's germline CDR1 is MNHEY and CDR2 SVGAGI. Trimming pared 4 bases from V and 5 bases from J, leaving 14 bases between. This sample is drawn from a study of T cells after yellow fever vaccination. Across the study: Researchers used SMART-Seq v4 Ultra Low Input to prepare fractions that had low cell numbers.

TCRdb recomputed calls from the 5' RACE reads with MiXCR, one row per CDR3 protein. The sample shows approximately 600,000 distinct CDR3 sequences, 9% to 15% of them seen only once. The source of this sequence is a man in his thirties or forties who received the YFV17D yellow fever vaccine. This sequence joins TRBV6-5 and TRBJ2-5, with TRBD2 as a possible D gene (5 bases). This specimen was PBMCs, taken on the day of the yellow fever booster vaccination. CDR3 region: CASSLNRGRETQYF. The DNA for the CDR3 is TGTGCCAGCAGTTTAAACCGAGGGCGGGAGACCCAGTACTTC.